This T cell receptor beta chain was identified in a study of blood T cell repertoires in COVID-19. Study at large: Samples representing acute and convalescent COVID-19 were sourced from the United States, Italy and Spain. The cDNA or gDNA used as material had been derived from T cells, B-cell-depleted T cells, or PBMCs.

Trimming cost V 0 bases and J 5 bases, with 11 bases left between them. CDR3 length: 14 residues. Germline CDR1 is SGHRS and CDR2 is YFSETQ. The repertoire was sequenced with immunoSEQ multiplex PCR; TCRdb's copy has only in-frame clones and lacks some. The sample shows roughly 250,000 clones, over 70% of them seen only once. The sequence came from a human donor in a cohort sampled during active COVID-19. The source material was peripheral blood. The J gene is TRBJ2-5, the V gene TRBV5-1; tentatively, D is TRBD2 (5 bases). The CDR3 nucleotides read TGCGCCAGCAGCTTGGAGGAGAGGAGGGAGACCCAGTACTTC. Translating gives CASSLEERRETQYF.